Below, 23 T cell receptor beta chains from the same sample are listed, as sequenced in a study of cytomegalovirus exposure and HLA in healthy donors. 13 Jbeta primers and 60 Vbeta primers were used for the PCR. Sequencing was performed with immunoSEQ multiplex PCR; in TCRdb, only in-frame clones are kept and a portion is missing. The sample has 95,000 to 150,000 clones; more than 60% are singletons. Input material: PBMCs. All receptors come from a woman aged 45 to 65 in good health and CMV-seropositive.

This sequence joins TRBV4-1 and TRBJ2-1, with TRBD2 matching 7 bases. Germline trimming cut 1 base from V and 4 bases from J; bases unmatched to any gene: 10. The germline gives CDR1 MGHRA, CDR2 YSYEKL. This CDR3 spans 17 amino acids. The DNA of the CDR3 is TGCGCCAGCAGCCAAGGGCGGAGCGGGATCGTTTACAATGAGCAGTTCTTC. Encoded protein: CASSQGRSGIVYNEQFF.

The chain recombines TRBV2 with TRBJ2-5; D is unclear. Germline assignment: CDR1 SNHLY and CDR2 FYNNEI. The ends were cut back, 3 bases at V and 5 bases at J, with 10 bases in the middle. CDR3 size: 13 residues. Here the CDR3 reads CASSELAKETQYF. CDR3 nucleotide sequence: TGTGCCAGCAGTGAGTTGGCCAAGGAGACCCAGTACTTC.

The gene calls are TRBV7-2 and TRBJ2-6; no firm D call. Germline V gene data show CDR1 as SGHTA and CDR2 as FQGNSA. This CDR3 comprises 14 residues. The V gene lost 4 bases and the J gene lost 0 bases, with 4 bases spanning the gap. CDR3 in DNA: TGTGCCAGCAGCTCGTTCTCTGGGGCCAACGTCCTGACTTTC. Translating it yields CASSSFSGANVLTF.

The chain recombines TRBV5-6 with TRBJ2-4; D call uncertain. In germline, CDR1 is SGHDT, CDR2 YYEEEE. V lost 0 bases and J lost 3, with 10 bases in between. This CDR3 region has 15 residues. As DNA, the CDR3 is TGTGCCAGCAGCTTGGAATCGGGTATCAAAAACATTCAGTACTTC. Its translation: CASSLESGIKNIQYF.

This chain connects TRBV6-5 to TRBJ2-7, with D tentatively TRBD2 (6 bases). Germline assignment: CDR1 MNHEY and CDR2 SVGAGI. Trimming stripped 0 bases from V and 0 bases from J, with 12 bases between. The CDR3 spans 16 residues. CDR3 protein: CASSYSAGRLSYEQYF. CDR3 nucleotide sequence: TGTGCCAGCAGTTACTCCGCGGGGAGACTCTCCTACGAGCAGTACTTC.

The CDR3 nucleotides read TGTGCCAGCAGCTTAGACCCTTCCGGGACCCAGTACTTC. Its protein is CASSLDPSGTQYF. The V and J genes are TRBV7-9 and TRBJ2-5; no firm D call. Between the trimmed V and J ends, which lost 1 base and 7 bases, there was a span of 10 bases. CDR3 length: 13 amino acids. The germline V gene has CDR1 SEHNR and CDR2 FQNEAQ (reference sequence).

The chain joins TRBV10-3 to TRBJ2-5; 7 positions agree with TRBD2. Trimming at V came to 7 bases and at J to 5 bases, leaving 4 bases not matched to a gene. Per germline, CDR1 ENHRY and CDR2 SYGVKD. The CDR3 runs 12 residues. The CDR3 coding sequence is TGTGCCATCAAGAGCGGGGTGGAGACCCAGTACTTC. Translated, it gives CAIKSGVETQYF.

This clone was counted only a few times. As DNA, the CDR3 is TGCGCCAGCAGCCAAGATCGCCTAGCGGGAGGGAGCTCCTACGAGCAGTACTTC. This encodes CASSQDRLAGGSSYEQYF. This chain joins TRBV4-3 and TRBJ2-7; TRBD2 agrees at 12 bases. CDR1 LGHNA and CDR2 YSLEER come from the germline V gene. The CDR3 is 18 amino acids. V was clipped by 0 bases and J by 0 bases; unmatched bases: 6.

This clone was observed a handful of times. The J gene is TRBJ1-1, the V gene TRBV5-5; possible D gene TRBD1, 5 bases. V lost 4 bases, J lost 5 bases, and 12 bases lay in between. This CDR3 has 13 amino acids. Per the germline V gene, CDR1 is SGHKS and CDR2 is YYEKEE (reference sequence). This CDR3 is CASSGGGRTEAFF. For the CDR3, the DNA is TGTGCCAGCAGCGGGGGAGGGCGAACTGAAGCTTTCTTT.

The V call is TRBV15, the J call TRBJ1-1; no reliable D call. V lost 3 bases and J 9 bases, leaving 11 bases between the germline ends. The germline V gene has CDR1 LNHNV and CDR2 YYDKDF (reference sequence). CDR3 length: 12 amino acids. The CDR3, as DNA: TGTGCCACCAGCAGTCTACGGAGTAAAGCTTTCTTT. Translating it yields CATSSLRSKAFF.

The chain combines TRBV5-1 with TRBJ2-5; 8 nucleotides align to TRBD1. The CDR3 has 15 residues. Losses at the gene ends were 5 bases for V and 4 bases for J; bases not matched to a gene: 10. Per germline, CDR1 SGHRS and CDR2 YFSETQ. CDR3 coding DNA: TGCGCCAGCAGTCCTTACAGGGGGTCGGCAGAGACCCAGTACTTC. Protein: CASSPYRGSAETQYF.

This sequence joins TRBV4-3 and TRBJ1-2; 7 bases are shared with TRBD1. Looked up from germline, CDR1 is LGHNA and CDR2 is YSLEER. J gave up 4 bases and V 1 base, and 9 bases lay outside the gene matches. This CDR3 has 16 amino acids. The CDR3 here is CASSQVGYDRVYGYTF. Here the CDR3 DNA reads TGCGCCAGCAGCCAAGTAGGTTACGACAGGGTCTATGGCTACACCTTC.

V usage is TRBV5-1 and J usage is TRBJ2-3; TRBD1 matches at 10 bases. Trimming at V came to 4 bases and at J to 4 bases, leaving 6 bases not matched to a gene. The CDR3 spans 15 residues. Germline V gives CDR1 SGHRS, CDR2 YFSETQ. CDR3 amino acids: CASSPDRGMPDTQYF. DNA for the CDR3: TGCGCCAGCAGCCCGGACAGGGGGATGCCAGATACGCAGTATTTT.

This CDR3 is CASSVTGKKSRNTEAFF. The CDR3 DNA sequence: TGCGCCAGCAGTGTGACAGGGAAAAAGAGCAGGAACACTGAAGCTTTCTTT. The chain is built from TRBV10-1 and TRBJ1-1; TRBD1 matches 7 bases. The V segment lost 4 bases and the J segment 1 base; nucleotides outside the gene matches: 12. Germline loops: CDR1 WNHNN, CDR2 SYGVQD (reference sequence). This CDR3 contains 17 residues.

The chain has TRBV5-1 and TRBJ1-4, with 10 bases aligning to TRBD1. The CDR3 sequence is 15 residues long. The germline V gene encodes CDR1 SGHRS and CDR2 YFSETQ. J lost 6 bases, V lost 0 bases, and 2 bases had no gene match. Here the CDR3 DNA reads TGCGCCAGCAGCTTGGAGACAGGGGGCTATGAAAAACTGTTTTTT. Translating it yields CASSLETGGYEKLFF.

In the case of this clone: The junction departs from the called germline gene at one end, perhaps through a read error. V gene TRBV7-8 combines with J gene TRBJ1-2, with no clear D. CDR1 is SGHVS and CDR2 is FQNEAQ in the germline V gene. This CDR3 has 14 amino acids. The CDR3 region has the DNA TGTGCCAGCAGCTTAGGTGTCAGTGCGGGTGGCTACCCCTTC. Translating it yields CASSLGVSAGGYPF.

In its sample, this clone was seen many times. The chain links TRBV4-1 to TRBJ1-2; TRBD1 might be the D (5 bases). The CDR3 loop spans 15 amino acids. The V gene lost 0 bases and the J gene lost 3 bases, with 11 bases spanning the gap. In germline, CDR1 is MGHRA, CDR2 YSYEKL. The CDR3 spells CASSQDPRGDYGYTF. As DNA, the CDR3 is TGCGCCAGCAGCCAAGATCCTCGGGGGGACTATGGCTACACCTTC.

The chain is built from TRBV5-1 and TRBJ1-4, with D possibly matching TRBD1 (5 bases). Trimming removed 0 bases at V and 10 bases at J, with 19 bases between. Per germline, CDR1 SGHRS and CDR2 YFSETQ. The CDR3 has 16 amino acids. Written as DNA, the CDR3 is TGCGCCAGCAGCTTGGATGCCAGTAGGAGGGGTGGAAAACTGTTTTTT. Translated: CASSLDASRRGGKLFF.

The chain links TRBV30 to TRBJ1-1, with D unresolved. CDR1 and CDR2 (germline): GTSNPN, SVGIG (reference sequence). CDR3 size: 14 residues. V shed 2 bases and J shed 0 bases, with 10 bases lying between them. CDR3 protein: CAWSPGFMNTEAFF. CDR3 sequence (DNA): TGTGCCTGGAGTCCGGGATTCATGAACACTGAAGCTTTCTTT.

The rearrangement joins TRBV7-8 to TRBJ1-2; D unresolved. Trimming removed 1 base from V and 5 bases from J, with 5 bases in between. CDR1 and CDR2 from the germline V gene are SGHVS and FQNEAQ. This CDR3 comprises 12 residues. In nucleotides, the CDR3 is TGTGCCAGCAGCTTAGGGACTTATGGCTACACCTTC. Its translation is CASSLGTYGYTF.

The sample holds many counts of this clone. The rearrangement joins TRBV6-5 to TRBJ2-7, with TRBD1 matching over 7 bases. The length of the CDR3 is 15 residues. J lost 4 bases, V lost 5 bases, and 11 bases had no gene match. Germline values: CDR1 MNHEY, CDR2 SVGAGI. This chain's CDR3 is CASSLGATGWYEQYF. CDR3 sequence (DNA): TGTGCCAGCAGTCTGGGGGCGACAGGGTGGTACGAGCAGTACTTC.

The chain employs TRBV5-8 and TRBJ1-1; 9 bases map to TRBD1. The CDR3 has 16 residues. Germline V gene data show CDR1 as SGHTS and CDR2 as YDEGEE. V trimming: 3 bases; J trimming: 4 bases; junction bases outside the gene matches: 10. DNA for the CDR3: TGTGCCAGCAGCTCGGCCTATAGGACAGGGGCCACTGAAGCTTTCTTT. It codes for CASSSAYRTGATEAFF. Variable domain in full (rest from reference TRBV5-8 and TRBJ1-1): EAGVTQSPTHLIKTRGQQATLRCSPISGHTSVYWYQQALGLGLQFLLWYDEGEERNRGNFPPRFSGRQFPNYSSELNVNALELEDSALYLCASSSAYRTGATEAFFGQGTRLTVV.

The chain uses TRBV7-3 and TRBJ2-7, with 8 bases aligning to TRBD1. The CDR3 is 15 amino acids. Germline assignment: CDR1 SGHTA and CDR2 FQGTGA. The junction had 10 bases not matched to a gene; V was cut back by 5 bases and J by 4 bases. The CDR3 reads CASSLRQGHDYEQYF. CDR3 DNA: TGTGCCAGCAGCCTGCGACAGGGGCACGATTACGAGCAGTACTTC.